These 27 T cell receptor beta chains were sequenced from one sample in a study of blood T cells in healthy people across ages. Primers used in a second PCR of roughly 6 to 12 cycles were a sample-barcoded 5' primer and a J-beta primer mix. TCRdb analysed the 5' RACE reads with MiXCR anew, one entry per CDR3 protein. There are more than 750,000 distinct CDR3 sequences in the sample; about 28% occur only once, and 10% lies in the top ten. In addition, the sample was reused for a study of T cells of mothers and their children.

Sequenced: blood. These receptors were collected from a woman in her thirties or forties in good health.

This clonotype was detected only a few times. A much larger clone lies a single base off, so this may be a read error. CDR3 coding DNA: TGTGCCAGCAGCTTAGTCGCAGGTACGCAGTATTTT. It specifies CASSLVAGTQYF. The V call is TRBV7-2, the J call TRBJ2-3; D is uncertain. The germline V and J ends were trimmed by 1 base and 8 bases, with 7 bases remaining between them. The CDR3 loop spans 12 amino acids. Germline CDR1 SGHTA, CDR2 FQGNSA. Full variable domain (rest looked up from reference TRBV7-2 and TRBJ2-3): GAGVSQSPSNKVTEKGKDVELRCDPISGHTALYWYRQSLGQGLEFLIYFQGNSAPDKSGLPSDRFSAERTGGSVSTLTIQRTQQEDSAVYLCASSLVAGTQYFGPGTRLTVL.

The rearrangement joins TRBV20-1 to TRBJ2-6; the D call may be TRBD1 or TRBD2 (5 bases each). This CDR3 spans 17 amino acids. With 5 bases removed from V and 4 bases from J, the gap between germline ends came to 21 bases. Per the germline V gene, CDR1 is DFQATT and CDR2 is SNEGSKA (reference sequence). The CDR3 bases are TGCAGTGCTCCTCCGGGACCCAGGGTTCCGGGGGCCAACGTCCTGACTTTC. This codes for CSAPPGPRVPGANVLTF.

This chain links TRBV7-9 with TRBJ2-1; the match to TRBD2 covers 7 bases. CDR1 SEHNR and CDR2 FQNEAQ come from the germline V gene (reference sequence). This CDR3 has 12 residues. V dropped 8 bases and J dropped 9; count of bases not matched to a gene: 7. The CDR3 region is CASRRGRGEQFF. For the CDR3, the DNA is TGTGCCAGCCGTCGGGGGAGGGGTGAGCAGTTCTTC.

This clonotype has at least ten counts. The chain employs TRBV7-2 and TRBJ2-7, with D uncertain. The V end lost 1 base, the J end lost 5 bases, and 12 bases lay between the germline ends. From germline, CDR1 is SGHTA and CDR2 FQGNSA. The CDR3 covers 14 residues. The CDR3 here is CASSLEPRSDEQYF. CDR3 DNA: TGTGCCAGCAGCTTAGAACCTCGATCTGACGAGCAGTACTTC.

The rearrangement uses TRBV18 and TRBJ2-2; D may be TRBD2 (6 bases). CDR3 length: 13 amino acids. CDR1 is KGHSH, CDR2 LQKENI, per germline. V was shortened by 2 bases and J by 5 bases, with 6 bases between the two germline ends. This chain's CDR3 is CASSPAGTGELFF. For the CDR3, the DNA is TGTGCCAGCTCACCAGCGGGAACCGGGGAGCTGTTTTTT.

V is TRBV7-9 and J is TRBJ1-4, with 10 positions matching TRBD1. Germline CDR1 and CDR2: SEHNR and FQNEAQ (reference sequence). This CDR3 is 15 amino acids long. With V trimmed by 5 bases and J by 8 bases, 8 bases remained unmatched. The CDR3 DNA reads TGTGCCAGCAGCGAGCGGGACAGGGGTTGGGAAAAACTGTTTTTT. It is translated as CASSERDRGWEKLFF.

This clonotype was found many times. The V call is TRBV18, the J call TRBJ2-3; the D gene could be TRBD1 or TRBD2 (7 bases each). V lost 5 bases and J lost 4, with 16 bases in between. CDR3 size: 15 residues. The germline CDR1 and CDR2 sequences are KGHSH and LQKENI. The CDR3 reads CASSLQGRASDTQYF. In nucleotides, the CDR3 is TGTGCCAGCTCATTACAGGGGAGGGCATCAGATACGCAGTATTTT.

This clonotype was picked up one time. As the CDR3 is not closed by the conserved phenylalanine or tryptophan, this likely results from a read error. The chain employs TRBV11-2 and TRBJ2-3, with 13 positions matching TRBD2. Losses at the gene ends were 6 bases for V and 1 base for J; bases not matched to a gene: 4. The CDR3 spans 16 residues. CDR1 is SGHAT and CDR2 is FQNNGV in the germline V gene. The DNA of the CDR3 is TGTGCCAGCAGTTTACTAGCGGGGGGGCGCACAGATACGCAGTATTGT. Translating gives CASSLLAGGRTDTQYC.

The chain employs TRBV9 and TRBJ2-6; D gene unclear. Trimming pared 0 bases from V and 0 bases from J, leaving 10 bases between. CDR1 and CDR2 (germline): SGDLS, YYNGEE. The CDR3 runs to 17 residues. In DNA form, the CDR3 reads TGTGCCAGCAGCGTAGAGGGCATGAGCTCTGGGGCCAACGTCCTGACTTTC. Its protein is CASSVEGMSSGANVLTF. Full variable domain (missing parts from reference TRBV9 and TRBJ2-6): DSGVTQTPKHLITATGQRVTLRCSPRSGDLSVYWYQQSLDQGLQFLIQYYNGEERAKGNILERFSAQQFPDLHSELNLSSLELGDSALYFCASSVEGMSSGANVLTFGAGSRLTVL.

This clonotype was counted at least ten times. The chain employs TRBV5-6 and TRBJ2-7; TRBD1 matches 12 bases. V shed 4 bases and J 6 bases; nucleotides not matched to a gene: 5. Germline CDR1 is SGHDT and CDR2 is YYEEEE. The CDR3 length is 14 residues. CDR3 DNA sequence: TGTGCCAGCAGCCGGGACAGGGGGCTTCGCGAGCAGTACTTC. This translates into CASSRDRGLREQYF.

In its sample, this clonotype was seen many times. V gene TRBV6-5 combines with J gene TRBJ2-7, with D possibly TRBD1 on 6 matching bases. CDR3 length: 12 residues. Looked up from germline, CDR1 is MNHEY and CDR2 is SVGAGI. Trimming pared 10 bases from V and 0 bases from J, leaving 10 bases between. CDR3 sequence: CATRDNSYEQYF. CDR3 DNA sequence: TGTGCCACCCGGGACAACTCCTACGAGCAGTACTTC.

This clonotype was found a few times. This chain links TRBV7-2 with TRBJ2-3; D is undetermined. This CDR3 spans 14 amino acids. V lost 1 base and J 4 bases, leaving 9 bases between the germline ends. The germline V gene has CDR1 SGHTA and CDR2 FQGNSA. The CDR3 DNA reads as TGTGCCAGCAGCTTAGAACAGATCGCAGATACGCAGTATTTT. Protein sequence: CASSLEQIADTQYF.

This clonotype was observed at least ten times. The chain has TRBV5-6 and TRBJ2-5; 9 nucleotides match TRBD2. CDR3 length: 16 residues. CDR1 SGHDT and CDR2 YYEEEE come from the germline V gene. V shed 4 bases, J shed 0 bases, and the junction held 7 bases outside the gene matches. CDR3 protein: CASSPLAGVDQETQYF. The CDR3 bases are TGTGCCAGCAGCCCCTTAGCGGGGGTAGACCAAGAGACCCAGTACTTC.

For this clonotype: The junction shows a germline mismatch at one end, possibly a read error. CDR3 in amino acids: CASNEETLVFPYEQYF. CDR3 nucleotides: TGTGCCAGCAATGAAGAGACCCTAGTATTTCCCTACGAGCAGTACTTC. This chain connects TRBV6-1 to TRBJ2-4; D not resolved. The DNA matches TRBJ2-7 better at its end, which makes the J call doubtful. The CDR3 spans 16 residues. Germline values: CDR1 MNHNS, CDR2 SASEGT.

This clonotype was detected ten times or more. The chain recombines TRBV29-1 with TRBJ2-1; D remains ambiguous. CDR3 size: 9 residues. Trimming pared 6 bases from V and 15 bases from J, leaving 12 bases between. Germline V lookup: CDR1 SQVTM, CDR2 ANQGSEA. CDR3 residues: CSVDTGGFF. DNA for the CDR3: TGCAGCGTCGACACTGGTGGGTTCTTC.

The genes are TRBV7-2 and TRBJ1-1; TRBD1 aligns across 7 bases. The CDR3 loop spans 15 amino acids. Germline V gene sequence: CDR1 SGHTA, CDR2 FQGNSA. Trimming cost V 7 bases and J 0 bases; bases outside gene matches: 8. CDR3 loop: CASNTGQVVNTEAFF. DNA of the CDR3: TGTGCCAGCAACACCGGACAGGTCGTGAACACTGAAGCTTTCTTT. The variable domain in full, completed from reference TRBV7-2 and TRBJ1-1, reads GAGVSQSPSNKVTEKGKDVELRCDPISGHTALYWYRQSLGQGLEFLIYFQGNSAPDKSGLPSDRFSAERTGGSVSTLTIQRTQQEDSAVYLCASNTGQVVNTEAFFGQGTRLTVV.

The V and J genes are TRBV27 and TRBJ1-5; D is possibly TRBD1 (5 bases). The CDR3 loop spans 14 amino acids. The germline CDR1 and CDR2 sequences are MNHEY and SMNVEV (reference sequence). The ends were cut back, 7 bases at V and 0 bases at J, with 10 bases in the middle. In DNA, the CDR3 is TGTGCCAGCAAGGGTGACAGTAGCAATCAGCCCCAGCATTTT. Protein sequence: CASKGDSSNQPQHF.

In its sample, this clonotype was seen a few times. The genes are TRBV18 and TRBJ2-7, with a weak D call TRBD1 (6 bases). Trimming pared 5 bases from V and 2 bases from J, leaving 13 bases between. This CDR3 has 14 amino acids. Per the germline V gene, CDR1 is KGHSH and CDR2 is LQKENI. CDR3 coding DNA: TGTGCCAGCTCAAGAAACAGGGAAGCCTACGAGCAGTACTTC. Protein: CASSRNREAYEQYF. Full variable domain (rest looked up from reference TRBV18 and TRBJ2-7): NAGVMQNPRHLVRRRGQEARLRCSPMKGHSHVYWYRQLPEEGLKFMVYLQKENIIDESGMPKERFSAEFPKEGPSILRIQQVVRGDSAAYFCASSRNREAYEQYFGPGTRLTVT.

Here the CDR3 reads CASSPGQIYNSPLHF. In nucleotides, the CDR3 is TGTGCCAGCAGCCCCGGACAGATCTATAATTCACCCCTCCACTTT. This chain connects TRBV7-8 to TRBJ1-6, with D tentatively TRBD1 (6 bases). CDR1 is SGHVS, CDR2 FQNEAQ, per germline. V lost 5 bases to trimming and J lost 3 bases, with 11 bases between them. CDR3 size: 15 residues.

In its sample, this clonotype was seen a few times. The chain employs TRBV27 and TRBJ2-7, with 8 bases fitting TRBD1. The CDR3 is 17 residues long. The V gene end was trimmed by 1 base and the J gene end by 2 bases; junction bases not matched to a gene: 10. Germline lookup yields CDR1 MNHEY and CDR2 SMNVEV (reference sequence). The CDR3 nucleotides are TGTGCCAGCAGTTTATGGGCGGACAGGGCACTACCCTACGAGCAGTACTTC. Its translation is CASSLWADRALPYEQYF.

The rearrangement joins TRBV7-2 to TRBJ2-2, with D unclear. V was pared by 2 bases and J by 7 bases, with 14 bases between. Germline CDR1 SGHTA, CDR2 FQGNSA. The CDR3 sequence is 15 residues long. CDR3 residues: CASSLYSPGHGELFF. The CDR3 region has the DNA TGTGCCAGCAGCTTATATAGTCCCGGGCACGGGGAGCTGTTTTTT.

This clonotype was counted a few times. The chain recombines TRBV6-1 with TRBJ1-6; D possibly corresponds to TRBD1 (5 bases). CDR3 length: 15 residues. The V end was cut by 1 base, the J end by 3 bases, with 7 bases between. Per the germline V gene, CDR1 is MNHNS and CDR2 is SASEGT. Here the CDR3 reads CASSEGGLYNSPLHF. The CDR3 DNA is TGTGCCAGCAGTGAAGGGGGCCTCTATAATTCACCCCTCCACTTT.

The table lists this clonotype with a few counts. The chain links TRBV28 to TRBJ2-7; D might be TRBD1 (5 bases). Germline V gene sequence: CDR1 MDHEN, CDR2 SYDVKM. Trimming left V 5 bases short and J 0 bases short, with 14 bases between. CDR3 length: 15 amino acids. The CDR3 DNA sequence: TGTGCCAGCAGTGACGTGGGGCAGAGCTCCTACGAGCAGTACTTC. Translating gives CASSDVGQSSYEQYF.

This clonotype was seen a few times. The chain links TRBV20-1 to TRBJ2-1, with 7 positions matching TRBD1. CDR3 length: 15 amino acids. From germline, CDR1 is DFQATT and CDR2 SNEGSKA (reference sequence). Trimming removed 6 bases from V and 3 bases from J; junction bases left unmatched: 11. Here the CDR3 DNA reads TGCAGTGCCCCGACAGGGCTCTTACTCTACAATGAGCAGTTCTTC. This encodes CSAPTGLLLYNEQFF.

This clonotype was seen a handful of times. The chain employs TRBV20-1 and TRBJ2-1; TRBD2 agrees at 9 bases. The CDR3 is 16 amino acids. Germline CDR1 is DFQATT and CDR2 is SNEGSKA (reference sequence). V lost 6 bases, J lost 6 bases, and 15 bases stayed unmatched. The CDR3 spells CSASGTGGGAGNEQFF. The CDR3 coding sequence is TGCAGTGCCAGCGGGACTGGCGGGGGGGCAGGCAATGAGCAGTTCTTC.

The chain uses TRBV7-2 and TRBJ2-2, with 10 bases identical to TRBD1. Trimming removed 5 bases from V and 2 bases from J; junction bases left unmatched: 5. CDR1 SGHTA and CDR2 FQGNSA come from the germline V gene. The CDR3 is 16 residues long. This CDR3 is CASSKTGGSNTGELFF. The CDR3 nucleotides are TGTGCCAGCAGCAAGACAGGGGGCTCCAACACCGGGGAGCTGTTTTTT. Supplemented by reference TRBV7-2 and TRBJ2-2, the full variable domain reads GAGVSQSPSNKVTEKGKDVELRCDPISGHTALYWYRQSLGQGLEFLIYFQGNSAPDKSGLPSDRFSAERTGGSVSTLTIQRTQQEDSAVYLCASSKTGGSNTGELFFGEGSRLTVL.

Regarding this clonotype: A much larger clone sits a single nucleotide away, making a read error possible. This chain joins TRBV12-3 or TRBV12-4 and TRBJ2-5; D is perhaps TRBD1 (6 bases). The CDR3 has 16 residues. V lost 1 base to trimming and J lost 11 bases, with 23 bases between them. CDR3 in amino acids: CASSLVGDTTYNEQYF. DNA of the CDR3: TGTGCCAGCAGTTTAGTCGGGGACACCACCTACAATGAGCAGTACTTC.